The present T cell receptor (beta chain) was sequenced within a study of blood T cell repertoires in COVID-19. Across the whole study: The United States, Italy and Spain were the sources of the acute and convalescent COVID-19 samples. Sample material is recorded as cDNA or gDNA derived from T cells, B-cell-depleted T cells, or PBMCs.

Sequenced by immunoSEQ multiplex PCR; TCRdb stores in-frame clones only, minus some. The sample records about 100,000 clones, about 91% being singletons. This receptor was taken from a human donor in a cohort sampled during active COVID-19. Sequenced: peripheral blood.

The DNA of the CDR3 is TGTGCCAGCAGCTTAATGGGGAAGGGAGGCAATGAGCAGTTCTTC. Protein sequence: CASSLMGKGGNEQFF. The chain links TRBV7-3 to TRBJ2-1; tentatively, D is TRBD2 (6 bases). CDR1 is SGHTA, CDR2 FQGTGA, per germline. The CDR3 runs 15 residues. Between the trimmed V and J ends, which lost 1 base and 6 bases, there was a span of 13 bases.